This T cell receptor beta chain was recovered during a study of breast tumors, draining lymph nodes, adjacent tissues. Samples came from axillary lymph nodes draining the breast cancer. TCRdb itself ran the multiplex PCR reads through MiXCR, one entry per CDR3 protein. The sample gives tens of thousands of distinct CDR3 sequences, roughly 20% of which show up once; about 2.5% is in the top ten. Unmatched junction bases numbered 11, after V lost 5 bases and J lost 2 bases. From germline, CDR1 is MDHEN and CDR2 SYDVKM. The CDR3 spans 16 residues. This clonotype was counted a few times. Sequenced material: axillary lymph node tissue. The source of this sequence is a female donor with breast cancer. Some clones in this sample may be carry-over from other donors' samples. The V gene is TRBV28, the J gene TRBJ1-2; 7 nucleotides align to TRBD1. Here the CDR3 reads CASSITYRGGNYGYTF. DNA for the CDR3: TGTGCCAGCAGTATCACGTACAGGGGTGGGAACTATGGCTACACCTTC.